The T cell receptor (beta chain) described here comes from a study of T-cell reconstitution after alpha-beta-depleted transplantation in children. Unique molecular identifiers tagged the TCRbeta library. TCRdb redid the calling of the PCR reads with MiXCR, one entry per CDR3 protein. The repertoire holds some 240,000 distinct CDR3 sequences, with 12% as singletons. This clonotype has a count of ten or more. Trimming took off 5 bases at V and 6 bases at J, with 23 bases between the two ends. Germline lookup yields CDR1 SGHRS and CDR2 YFSETQ. This CDR3 is 16 amino acids long. The sequencing used PBMCs from the stem cell graft donor, collected from the stem cell graft. The chain is built from TRBV5-1 and TRBJ1-2; a weak D match, TRBD1 (6 bases). The clonotype was recovered from a human donor who donated a stem cell graft to a child with acute lymphoblastic leukemia. Here the CDR3 reads CASRLEGQLSSHGYTF. CDR3 in DNA: TGCGCCAGCAGACTCGAGGGACAATTATCTTCTCATGGCTACACCTTC. Drawing the rest from reference TRBV5-1 and TRBJ1-2, the complete variable domain is KAGVTQTPRYLIKTRGQQVTLSCSPISGHRSVSWYQQTPGQGLQFLFEYFSETQRNKGNFPGRFSGRQFSNSRSEMNVSTLELGDSALYLCASRLEGQLSSHGYTFGSGTRLTVV.